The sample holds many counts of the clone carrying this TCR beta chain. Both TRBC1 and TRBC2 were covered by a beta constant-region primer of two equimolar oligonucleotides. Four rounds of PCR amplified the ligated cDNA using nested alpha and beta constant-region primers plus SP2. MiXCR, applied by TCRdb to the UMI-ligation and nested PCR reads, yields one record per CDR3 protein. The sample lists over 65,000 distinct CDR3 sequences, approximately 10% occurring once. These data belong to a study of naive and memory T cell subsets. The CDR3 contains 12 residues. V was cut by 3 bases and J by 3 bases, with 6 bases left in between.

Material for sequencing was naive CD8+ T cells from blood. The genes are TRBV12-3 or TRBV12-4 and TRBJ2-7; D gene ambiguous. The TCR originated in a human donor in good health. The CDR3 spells CASSLGLYEQYF. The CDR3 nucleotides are TGTGCCAGCAGTTTGGGTCTCTACGAGCAGTACTTC.